A single sample gave rise to the 15 T cell receptor beta chains below, sequenced in a study of beta chain features in type 1 diabetes. Study results and limitations: Moderate yet significant TCRB CDR3 shortening was seen in Type 1 diabetes patients in all four CD4+ subsets.

Antigen specificity for these receptors is unknown. All of the isolated RNA was reverse transcribed, so expressed TCRB transcripts were sequenced. Sequencing used immunoSEQ multiplex PCR; TCRdb keeps in-frame clones, though not all of them. The data hold some 270,000 clones, with about 11% observed a single time. Sequenced material: naive CD4+ T cells from blood. These receptors were collected from a man between 25 and 39 years old with type 1 diabetes.

This clone occurred a few times. The chain couples TRBV30 to TRBJ2-3; the D gene is possibly TRBD2 (6 bases). Germline values: CDR1 GTSNPN, CDR2 SVGIG (reference sequence). The CDR3 sequence is 12 residues long. The ends were cut back, 2 bases at V and 8 bases at J, with 11 bases in the middle. As DNA, the CDR3 is TGTGCCTGGAGTCTTCAGGGAGGTACGCAGTATTTT. Translating it yields CAWSLQGGTQYF.

The chain recombines TRBV7-2 with TRBJ1-1, with TRBD1 as a possible D gene (5 bases). The CDR3 loop spans 13 amino acids. CDR1 SGHTA and CDR2 FQGNSA come from the germline V gene. The ends were cut back, 2 bases at V and 10 bases at J, with 14 bases in the middle. This chain's CDR3 is CASSLMGRDPAFF. In DNA, the CDR3 is TGTGCCAGCAGCTTAATGGGGCGTGATCCAGCTTTCTTT.

The chain employs TRBV11-3 and TRBJ1-3; 7 nucleotides match TRBD1. Germline assignment: CDR1 SGHNT and CDR2 YENEEA. The V and J ends lost 5 bases and 2 bases, in that order; junction bases with no gene match: 3. This CDR3 spans 14 amino acids. The CDR3 is CASSAGQPGNTIYF. The CDR3 DNA is TGTGCCAGCAGCGCGGGACAGCCTGGAAACACCATATATTTT.

This clone was observed a handful of times. The J gene is TRBJ1-1, the V gene TRBV18, with 7 bases that match TRBD1. This CDR3 has 15 residues. Per the germline V gene, CDR1 is KGHSH and CDR2 is LQKENI. The junction had 13 bases not matched to a gene; V was cut back by 6 bases and J by 6 bases. Here the CDR3 reads CASSLDRARKAEAFF. The DNA of the CDR3 is TGTGCCAGCTCCCTTGACAGGGCGAGAAAAGCTGAAGCTTTCTTT.

This clone was detected a few times. The chain links TRBV5-6 to TRBJ2-2; no definite D call. Trimming removed 2 bases at V and 8 bases at J, with 7 bases between. Germline CDR1 SGHDT, CDR2 YYEEEE. The length of the CDR3 is 12 residues. This chain's CDR3 is CASSFVRGELFF. The DNA of the CDR3 is TGTGCCAGCAGCTTTGTCCGGGGGGAGCTGTTTTTT.

In its sample, this clone was seen a few times. The chain recombines TRBV28 with TRBJ2-7, with D tentatively TRBD1 (6 bases). Germline loops: CDR1 MDHEN, CDR2 SYDVKM. The CDR3 covers 13 residues. Trimming took off 11 bases at V and 7 bases at J, with 21 bases between the two ends. CDR3 nucleotides: TGTGCCGCAGGATTGGGCCAGGGGAAGGAGCAGTACTTC. Its protein product is CAAGLGQGKEQYF.

This chain links TRBV5-4 with TRBJ2-5; 13 bases match TRBD2. The J segment lost 2 bases and the V segment lost 4 bases, leaving 2 bases of the junction unmatched. This CDR3 is 15 amino acids long. Germline assignment: CDR1 SGHNT and CDR2 YYREEE (reference sequence). CDR3 residues: CASSVTSGRQETQYF. The CDR3 nucleotides read TGTGCCAGCAGCGTGACTAGCGGGAGGCAAGAGACCCAGTACTTC.

This chain links TRBV28 with TRBJ2-1; 10 bases fit TRBD2. Germline CDR1 reads MDHEN; CDR2 reads SYDVKM. The CDR3 runs 14 residues. V shed 8 bases, J shed 4 bases, and the junction held 5 bases outside the gene matches. The CDR3, as DNA: TGTGCCAGCTGTTCTAGCGGGAGTTACAATGAGCAGTTCTTC. Protein sequence: CASCSSGSYNEQFF.

This clone showed up just a few times. The chain combines TRBV15 with TRBJ2-5, with 10 bases that match TRBD2. Germline V gene data show CDR1 as LNHNV and CDR2 as YYDKDF (reference sequence). This CDR3 spans 16 amino acids. V shed 4 bases and J 2 bases; nucleotides not matched to a gene: 7. The CDR3 nucleotides read TGTGCCACCAGCAAAGCGCTACTAGCGGGACAAGAGACCCAGTACTTC. Amino acid sequence: CATSKALLAGQETQYF.

The CDR3: CASSNAGGRTEAFF. As DNA, the CDR3 is TGCGCCAGCAGTAACGCGGGGGGGAGAACTGAAGCTTTCTTT. The chain has TRBV5-1 and TRBJ1-1; D possibly corresponds to TRBD1 (5 bases). Trimming shortened V by 5 bases and J by 5 bases, and 16 bases separated the two germline ends. This CDR3 region has 14 residues. Germline CDR1 is SGHRS and CDR2 is YFSETQ.

There are a few counts of this clone. The rearrangement joins TRBV4-1 to TRBJ2-5; a weak D match, TRBD2 (5 bases). From germline, CDR1 is MGHRA and CDR2 YSYEKL. V was trimmed by 0 bases and J by 7 bases, leaving 9 bases between them. The CDR3 totals 13 residues. This CDR3 reads CASSQEGGRTQYF. The CDR3 coding sequence is TGCGCCAGCAGCCAAGAAGGCGGGCGGACCCAGTACTTC.

V usage is TRBV19 and J usage is TRBJ1-5, with 8 positions matching TRBD1. Germline V gene lookup returns CDR1 LNHDA and CDR2 SQIVND (reference sequence). The CDR3 has 16 amino acids. The V and J ends lost 4 bases and 2 bases, in that order; junction bases with no gene match: 7. The CDR3 region has the DNA TGTGCCAGTAGTAATCAGCCGGGACAGGGCAATCAGCCCCAGCATTTT. It specifies CASSNQPGQGNQPQHF.

This chain connects TRBV5-1 to TRBJ2-3; TRBD2 might be the D (6 bases). The CDR3 runs 14 residues. CDR1 is SGHRS and CDR2 is YFSETQ in the germline V gene. Trimming stripped 0 bases from V and 5 bases from J, with 10 bases between. Written as DNA, the CDR3 is TGCGCCAGCAGCTTGGGTCTAGCGAGAGATACGCAGTATTTT. It specifies CASSLGLARDTQYF. The whole variable domain, filled in from reference TRBV5-1 and TRBJ2-3, reads KAGVTQTPRYLIKTRGQQVTLSCSPISGHRSVSWYQQTPGQGLQFLFEYFSETQRNKGNFPGRFSGRQFSNSRSEMNVSTLELGDSALYLCASSLGLARDTQYFGPGTRLTVL.

V gene TRBV5-6 combines with J gene TRBJ2-5, with 7 bases matching TRBD2. From germline, CDR1 is SGHDT and CDR2 YYEEEE. J was trimmed by 6 bases and V by 2 bases; bases with no gene match: 7. The length of the CDR3 is 14 residues. The CDR3 bases are TGTGCCAGCAGCTTATCCGGGGGAGGGAAGACCCAGTACTTC. Protein: CASSLSGGGKTQYF.

The rearrangement uses TRBV25-1 and TRBJ2-7, with D hard to call. V was trimmed by 2 bases and J by 5 bases, leaving 7 bases between them. The CDR3 extends over 12 amino acids. Per germline, CDR1 MGHDK and CDR2 SYGVNS. The CDR3 DNA reads TGTGCCAGCAGTGAAAATGTCGACGAGCAGTACTTC. Its protein is CASSENVDEQYF.